This T cell receptor (beta chain) originates from a study of chemoradiotherapy in HPV16-positive cancers. Comments on this clone: Its specificity is not known.

Samples were taken several times over chemoradiotherapy. Germline CDR1 SEHNR, CDR2 FQNEAQ (reference sequence). CDR3 size: 17 residues. V lost 2 bases to trimming and J lost 0 bases; unmatched junction nucleotides: 6. Study outcomes and limitations: Non-HPV-specific T cells did not expand in tumors during treatment, whereas candidate HPV-specific clones and E7-related motifs did.

Clones were read by immunoSEQ multiplex PCR, and TCRdb kept only the in-frame ones, dropping some. The sample consists of 25,000 to 30,000 clones, nearly 95% of them appearing once. The chain links TRBV7-9 to TRBJ2-3; 9 bases are a match to TRBD2. This receptor was taken from a human donor with HPV-associated anogenital cancer. This specimen consisted of blood, obtained from a patient who underwent chemoradiotherapy. CDR3 region: CASSLWASGESTDTQYF. The CDR3 DNA sequence: TGTGCCAGCAGCTTATGGGCTAGCGGGGAGAGCACAGATACGCAGTATTTT. The full variable domain, completed using reference TRBV7-9 and TRBJ2-3, is DTGVSQNPRHKITKRGQNVTFRCDPISEHNRLYWYRQTLGQGPEFLTYFQNEAQLEKSRLLSDRFSAERPKGSFSTLEIQRTEQGDSAMYLCASSLWASGESTDTQYFGPGTRLTVL.